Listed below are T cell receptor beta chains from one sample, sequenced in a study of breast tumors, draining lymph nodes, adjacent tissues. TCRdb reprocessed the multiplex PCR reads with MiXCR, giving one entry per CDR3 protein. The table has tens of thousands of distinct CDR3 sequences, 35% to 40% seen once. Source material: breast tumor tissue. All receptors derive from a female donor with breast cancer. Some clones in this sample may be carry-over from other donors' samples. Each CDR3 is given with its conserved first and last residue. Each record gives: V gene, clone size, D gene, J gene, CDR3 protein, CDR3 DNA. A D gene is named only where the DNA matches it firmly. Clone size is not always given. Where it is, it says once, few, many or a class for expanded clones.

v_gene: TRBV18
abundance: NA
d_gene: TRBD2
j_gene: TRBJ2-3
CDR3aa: CASSPTWTSGRADTLYF
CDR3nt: TGTGCCAGCTCACCAACCTGGACTAGCGGGAGAGCAGATACGCTGTATTTT

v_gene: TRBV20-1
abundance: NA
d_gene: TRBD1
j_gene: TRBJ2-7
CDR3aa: CSASQLLWTGGEQYF
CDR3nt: TGCAGTGCTAGCCAGCTACTCTGGACAGGGGGCGAGCAGTACTTC

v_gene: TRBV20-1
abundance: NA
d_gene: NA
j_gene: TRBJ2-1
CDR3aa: CSANYRRQYNEQFF
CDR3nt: TGCAGTGCTAATTACAGGAGGCAGTACAATGAGCAGTTCTTC

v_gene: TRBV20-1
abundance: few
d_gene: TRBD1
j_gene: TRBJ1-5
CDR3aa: CSARGMRDRGLISNQPQHF
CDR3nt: TGCAGTGCTAGAGGTATGCGGGACAGGGGTTTGATTAGCAATCAGCCCCAGCATTTT

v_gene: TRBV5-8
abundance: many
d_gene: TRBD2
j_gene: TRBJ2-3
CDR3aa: CASSLPAGGRVADTQYF
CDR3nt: TGTGCCAGCAGCTTACCTGCGGGAGGGCGGGTAGCAGATACGCAGTATTTT

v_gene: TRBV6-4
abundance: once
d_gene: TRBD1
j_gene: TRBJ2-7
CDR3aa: CASSYAAGTAATYEQYF
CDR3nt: TGTGCCAGCAGTTACGCCGCCGGGACAGCAGCCACCTACGAGCAGTACTTC

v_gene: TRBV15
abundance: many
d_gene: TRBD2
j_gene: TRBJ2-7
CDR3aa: CATSSGGSIYEQYF
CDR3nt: TGTGCCACCAGCAGTGGCGGGAGCATCTACGAGCAGTACTTC

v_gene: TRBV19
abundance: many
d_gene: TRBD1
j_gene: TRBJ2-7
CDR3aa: CASSASGTELYEQYF
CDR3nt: TGTGCCAGTAGTGCCTCCGGGACAGAGCTTTACGAGCAGTACTTC

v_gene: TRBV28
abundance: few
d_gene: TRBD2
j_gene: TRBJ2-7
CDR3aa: CATPGTSIDYEQYF
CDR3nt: TGTGCCACCCCCGGGACTAGCATTGACTACGAGCAGTACTTC

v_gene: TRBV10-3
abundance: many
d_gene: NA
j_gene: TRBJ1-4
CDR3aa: CAISEFRAGDNEKLFF
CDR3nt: TGTGCCATCAGTGAATTTAGGGCAGGAGATAATGAAAAACTGTTTTTT

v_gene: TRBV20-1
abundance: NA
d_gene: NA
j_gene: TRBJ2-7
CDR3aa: CSAESLTGTHYEQYF
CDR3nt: TGCAGTGCCGAAAGTTTAACAGGGACCCACTACGAGCAGTACTTC

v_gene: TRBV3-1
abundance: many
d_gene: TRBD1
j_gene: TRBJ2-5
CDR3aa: CASSPGQGRTQYF
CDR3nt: TGTGCCAGCAGCCCCGGACAGGGGAGGACCCAGTACTTC

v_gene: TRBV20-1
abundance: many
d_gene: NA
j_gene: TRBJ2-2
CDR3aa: CSARDQGKNTGELFF
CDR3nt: TGCAGTGCTAGAGATCAGGGGAAGAACACCGGGGAGCTGTTTTTT

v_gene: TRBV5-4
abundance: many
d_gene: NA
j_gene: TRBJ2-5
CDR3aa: CASSYRETQYF
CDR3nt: TGTGCCAGCAGCTATCGAGAGACCCAGTACTTC

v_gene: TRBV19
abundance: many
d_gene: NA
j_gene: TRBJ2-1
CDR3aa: CASSPTGTSRGYNEQFF
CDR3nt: TGTGCCAGTAGTCCTACGGGAACCAGCCGCGGGTACAATGAGCAGTTCTTC

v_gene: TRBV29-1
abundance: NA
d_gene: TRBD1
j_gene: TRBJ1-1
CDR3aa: CSVERGQRTEAFF
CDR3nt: TGCAGCGTTGAAAGGGGGCAAAGGACTGAAGCTTTCTTT

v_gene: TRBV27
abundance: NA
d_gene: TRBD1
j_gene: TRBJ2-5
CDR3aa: CASSVTGTGGQTQYF
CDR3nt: TGTGCCAGCAGCGTTACGGGGACAGGGGGACAGACCCAGTACTTC

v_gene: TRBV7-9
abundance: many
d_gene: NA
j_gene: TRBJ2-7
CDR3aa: CASSRTQGRYEQYF
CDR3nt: TGTGCCAGCAGTAGGACCCAGGGTCGCTACGAGCAGTACTTC

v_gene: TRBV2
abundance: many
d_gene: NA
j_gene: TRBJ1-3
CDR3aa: CASGTEWGNTIYF
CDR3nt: TGTGCCAGCGGGACGGAGTGGGGAAACACCATATATTTT

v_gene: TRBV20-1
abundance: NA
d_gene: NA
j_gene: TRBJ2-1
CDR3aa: CSAPPYNEQFF
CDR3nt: TGCAGTGCGCCTCCCTACAATGAGCAGTTCTTC

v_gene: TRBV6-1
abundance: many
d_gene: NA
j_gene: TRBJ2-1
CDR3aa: CASSEVGPGGGNEQFF
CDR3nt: TGTGCCAGCAGTGAAGTAGGGCCTGGGGGTGGCAATGAGCAGTTCTTC

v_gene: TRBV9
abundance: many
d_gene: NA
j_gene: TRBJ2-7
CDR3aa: CASSEGGEQYF
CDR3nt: TGTGCCAGCAGCGAAGGGGGTGAGCAGTACTTC

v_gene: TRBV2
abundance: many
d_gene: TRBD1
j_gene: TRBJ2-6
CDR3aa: CASSGTGVGANVLTF
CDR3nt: TGTGCCAGCAGCGGGACAGGGGTTGGGGCCAACGTCCTGACTTTC

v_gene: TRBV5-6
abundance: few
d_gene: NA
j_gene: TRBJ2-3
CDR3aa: CASSLTSWGDTQYF
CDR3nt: TGTGCCAGCAGCTTGACTAGTTGGGGGGATACGCAGTATTTT

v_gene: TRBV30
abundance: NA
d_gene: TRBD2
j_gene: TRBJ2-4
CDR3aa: CAHGTSGNIQYF
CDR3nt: TGTGCCCACGGGACTAGCGGAAACATTCAGTACTTC

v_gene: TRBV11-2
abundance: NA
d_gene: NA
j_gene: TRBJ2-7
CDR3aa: CASSQLEKGSIEQYF
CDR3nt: TGCGCCAGCAGCCAATTAGAGAAGGGTTCAATCGAGCAGTACTTC

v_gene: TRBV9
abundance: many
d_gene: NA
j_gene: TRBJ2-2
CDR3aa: CASSPHGAATGELFF
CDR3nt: TGTGCCAGCAGCCCACACGGGGCGGCAACCGGGGAGCTGTTTTTT